The 27 T cell receptor delta chains listed next were all sequenced from one sample in a study of Vδ1+ human thymocytes. Study results and caveats: Highly polyclonal TRG and TRD repertoires with Gaussian CDR3 length distributions appeared in thymus.

RNA was extracted from the cells and then reverse transcribed. CDR3 amplicons came from multiplex PCR with pooled V-gene forward and constant-region reverse primers. TCRdb reran clone calling via CATT on the multiplex PCR reads. The table includes roughly 55,000 delta-chain clones, approximately 16% detected once. What these receptors recognize is not known. Material for sequencing was Vdelta1+ gamma-delta thymocytes from the thymus. The subset: FACS-sorted CD3+ TCRalphabeta- TCRVdelta1+ TCRVdelta2- thymocytes. All receptors derive from a boy younger than two who had congenital heart surgery.

This clone was seen a few times. The genes are TRDV1 and TRDJ1; 10 bases agree with TRDD3. This CDR3 is 22 amino acids long. V was pared by 4 bases and J by 0 bases, with 23 bases of the junction left unmatched. Germline CDR1 is TSWWSYY and CDR2 is QGS. CDR3 DNA sequence: TGTGCTCTTGGGGGGATGCATCGGGGGATACGCTCCCTAGACGGGTACACCGATAAACTCATCTTT. It codes for CALGGMHRGIRSLDGYTDKLIF.

The chain carries TRDV1 and TRDJ1, with TRDD3 matching 12 bases. V shed 4 bases and J 3 bases; nucleotides not matched to a gene: 9. CDR1 is TSWWSYY, CDR2 QGS, per germline. The CDR3 loop spans 17 amino acids. As DNA, the CDR3 is TGTGCTCTTGGGGCCCAATACTGGGGGATACCACCCGATAAACTCATCTTT. Protein sequence: CALGAQYWGIPPDKLIF.

In its sample, this clone was seen many times. V and J are TRDV2 and TRDJ1; 12 bases are shared with TRDD3. The length of the CDR3 is 19 residues. The germline CDR1 and CDR2 sequences are GEAIGNYY and EKD. The V and J ends lost 4 bases and 4 bases, in that order; junction bases with no gene match: 18. The chain's CDR3 is CACDVGSWGIRDYIDKLIF. In DNA form, the CDR3 reads TGTGCCTGTGATGTCGGGAGCTGGGGGATACGCGATTACATCGATAAACTCATCTTT.

This clone was counted only a few times. The gene calls are TRDV1 and TRDJ1; 9 bases are shared with TRDD3. There are 19 residues in the CDR3. Looked up from germline, CDR1 is TSWWSYY and CDR2 is QGS. Here the CDR3 reads CAVQFLHWTGGGAADKLIF. CDR3 nucleotide sequence: TGTGCCGTGCAGTTCCTCCACTGGACTGGGGGAGGCGCGGCCGATAAACTCATCTTT.

A few counts support this clone. The chain is built from TRDV1 and TRDJ1; 8 bases are shared with TRDD3. This CDR3 is 20 amino acids long. The germline gives CDR1 TSWWSYY, CDR2 QGS. V dropped 3 bases and J dropped 4; count of bases not matched to a gene: 22. The CDR3 protein is CALGERSYGGPTGGLDKLIF. CDR3 DNA sequence: TGTGCTCTTGGGGAGAGATCCTATGGAGGCCCTACTGGGGGGCTCGATAAACTCATCTTT.

This clone has a handful of counts. This rearrangement joins TRDV1 to TRDJ1; 12 bases map to TRDD3. The V and J ends lost 0 bases and 1 base, in that order; junction bases with no gene match: 9. Germline V lookup: CDR1 TSWWSYY, CDR2 QGS. The CDR3 contains 19 residues. The DNA of the CDR3 is TGTGCTCTTGGGGAACTTAACCTACTCTGGGGGATACGCACCGATAAACTCATCTTT. Translation: CALGELNLLWGIRTDKLIF.

J is TRDJ1 and V is TRDV1, with 8 bases fitting TRDD2. Germline V gives CDR1 TSWWSYY, CDR2 QGS. The CDR3 covers 20 residues. V shed 1 base, J shed 0 bases, and the junction held 16 bases outside the gene matches. The CDR3 region is CALGEPFLVCTGVDTDKLIF. The CDR3 nucleotides are TGTGCTCTTGGGGAACCCTTCCTAGTCTGCACGGGGGTAGACACCGATAAACTCATCTTT.

This clone was seen a handful of times. The genes are TRDV1 and TRDJ1, with TRDD3 matching 10 bases. The CDR3 totals 22 residues. Germline V gene sequence: CDR1 TSWWSYY, CDR2 QGS. Germline trimming cut 5 bases from V and 0 bases from J; bases unmatched to any gene: 24. The CDR3 DNA reads as TGTGCTCTTGGGCCCCGGCCTTCCCCAGTTTCAATACTGGGGGATTACACCGATAAACTCATCTTT. Protein sequence: CALGPRPSPVSILGDYTDKLIF.

The genes are TRDV1 and TRDJ1, with TRDD3 matching 10 bases. The trim removed 0 bases at V and 4 bases at J, leaving 14 bases unmatched. CDR1 TSWWSYY and CDR2 QGS come from the germline V gene. The CDR3 loop spans 19 amino acids. The CDR3 reads CALGELPLRWGIQGDKLIF. The CDR3, as DNA: TGTGCTCTTGGGGAACTCCCTCTGAGGTGGGGGATACAAGGCGATAAACTCATCTTT.

This chain links TRDV1 with TRDJ1; 8 nucleotides align to TRDD3. The germline V gene has CDR1 TSWWSYY and CDR2 QGS. This CDR3 comprises 18 residues. After removal of 5 bases from V and 3 bases from J, the junction contained 17 bases not matched to a gene. The DNA for the CDR3 is TGTGCTCTTGGGCATTTCAACACTGGGGGTTGTCGGGCCGATAAACTCATCTTT. Residues: CALGHFNTGGCRADKLIF.

A few counts support this clone. The chain uses TRDV1 and TRDJ1; D is possibly TRDD2 (5 bases). The length of the CDR3 is 16 residues. The V gene's germline CDR1 is TSWWSYY and CDR2 QGS. Trimming removed 2 bases from V and 1 base from J, with 14 bases in between. As DNA, the CDR3 is TGTGCTCTTGGGGAAATCCTTCTGTACTGCACCGATAAACTCATCTTT. It codes for CALGEILLYCTDKLIF.

The rearrangement uses TRDV1 and TRDJ1; 10 bases match TRDD3. With V trimmed by 0 bases and J by 0 bases, 19 bases remained unmatched. The CDR3 length is 22 residues. CDR1 and CDR2 from the germline V gene are TSWWSYY and QGS. The CDR3 is CALGELALPGAWGISYTDKLIF. The CDR3 DNA reads as TGTGCTCTTGGGGAACTAGCACTCCCGGGGGCCTGGGGGATATCGTACACCGATAAACTCATCTTT.

The chain employs TRDV1 and TRDJ1; 11 nucleotides match TRDD3. Germline loops: CDR1 TSWWSYY, CDR2 QGS. This CDR3 comprises 17 residues. J lost 6 bases, V lost 6 bases, and 15 bases had no gene match. This CDR3 is CALGKSGGYRVKYKLIF. The CDR3 region has the DNA TGTGCTCTTGGCAAGTCTGGGGGATACAGGGTTAAATATAAACTCATCTTT.

At least ten counts were recorded for this clone. The chain links TRDV2 to TRDJ1; either TRDD2 or TRDD3 may supply D (5 bases each). This CDR3 is built from 15 residues. Per germline, CDR1 GEAIGNYY and CDR2 EKD. V was clipped by 7 bases and J by 2 bases, with 19 bases between them. The CDR3 coding sequence is TGTGCCTGCCTTCGAATACGAATGCAGACCGATAAACTCATCTTT. As protein: CACLRIRMQTDKLIF.

This chain joins TRDV1 and TRDJ1; 10 positions agree with TRDD3. Germline CDR1 and CDR2: TSWWSYY and QGS. Losses at the gene ends were 7 bases for V and 1 base for J; bases not matched to a gene: 18. This CDR3 is built from 19 residues. The CDR3 nucleotides are TGTGCTCTTGTTGCAGCATATGGGGGATACCGAGTACGCACCGATAAACTCATCTTT. Translated: CALVAAYGGYRVRTDKLIF.

This clone came up a few times. This rearrangement joins TRDV1 to TRDJ1; TRDD3 matches at 12 bases. Per germline, CDR1 TSWWSYY and CDR2 QGS. CDR3 length equals 19 residues. J lost 0 bases, V lost 4 bases, and 12 bases had no gene match. The CDR3 is CALGGVLGDTGRYTDKLIF. CDR3 nucleotide sequence: TGTGCTCTTGGGGGTGTACTGGGGGATACCGGTCGGTACACCGATAAACTCATCTTT.

This clone was recorded a few times. The V gene is TRDV1, the J gene TRDJ1; TRDD2 matches at 9 bases. The CDR3 length is 16 residues. CDR1 and CDR2 from the germline V gene are TSWWSYY and QGS. With 4 bases clipped from V and 0 bases from J, the junction kept 6 bases outside the gene matches. The CDR3 reads CALGVPSYDYTDKLIF. The CDR3 bases are TGTGCTCTTGGGGTACCTTCCTACGATTACACCGATAAACTCATCTTT.

This chain joins TRDV1 and TRDJ1, with 8 bases matching TRDD2. Germline V lookup: CDR1 TSWWSYY, CDR2 QGS. The CDR3 has 20 amino acids. V was clipped by 1 base and J by 3 bases; unmatched bases: 19. CDR3: CALGEPPFLVAGDSADKLIF. The CDR3 coding sequence is TGTGCTCTTGGGGAACCCCCCTTCCTAGTTGCTGGGGACTCGGCCGATAAACTCATCTTT.

Only a few counts were recorded for this clone. The chain is built from TRDV1 and TRDJ1; possibly TRDD3 for D (5 bases). CDR1 is TSWWSYY and CDR2 is QGS in the germline V gene. V gave up 7 bases and J gave up 0 bases, with 27 bases separating them. The CDR3 totals 19 residues. The DNA of the CDR3 is TGTGCTCTTGTTCATCATAGATCCTCCCCTGGGTTTTACACCGATAAACTCATCTTT. The encoded protein is CALVHHRSSPGFYTDKLIF.

The chain has TRDV1 and TRDJ1; 7 nucleotides agree with TRDD2. The junction had 16 bases not matched to a gene; V was cut back by 1 base and J by 11 bases. This CDR3 spans 16 amino acids. Germline CDR1 is TSWWSYY and CDR2 is QGS. CDR3 in DNA: TGTGCTCTTGGGGAACGTTTTCCTACGCGGGTTTCTAGCCTCATCTTT. Its translation is CALGERFPTRVSSLIF.

Regarding this clone: The junction shows a germline mismatch at one end, possibly a read error. V usage is TRDV1 and J usage is TRDJ1, with D tentatively TRDD3 (5 bases). Germline CDR1 is TSWWSYY and CDR2 is QGS. This CDR3 spans 18 amino acids. Written as DNA, the CDR3 is TGCGCTCTTGGGGAACTAGGGGGTCGTCGGTTCTACACCGATAAACTCATCTTT. It encodes CALGELGGRRFYTDKLIF.

This chain joins TRDV1 and TRDJ1, with D perhaps assigned TRDD2 or TRDD3 (9 bases each). The CDR3 length is 22 residues. V shed 3 bases and J shed 2 bases, with 34 bases lying between them. CDR1 is TSWWSYY and CDR2 is QGS in the germline V gene. Written as DNA, the CDR3 is TGTGCTCTTGGGGACCCCTTCCTACCTCCCCAATACTGGGGGACCGATACCGATAAACTCATCTTT. The encoded protein is CALGDPFLPPQYWGTDTDKLIF.

The chain is built from TRAV29/DV5 and TRDJ1, with 9 bases lining up with TRDD3. Germline V CDR1 and CDR2: NSMFDY, ISSIKDK. The CDR3 is made up of 23 amino acids. V lost 0 bases, J lost 0 bases, and 27 bases stayed unmatched. The chain's CDR3 is CAASGRGHKLGLGDKPYTDKLIF. The CDR3 DNA is TGTGCAGCAAGCGGTCGGGGACATAAACTAGGACTGGGGGACAAACCCTACACCGATAAACTCATCTTT.

This clone was counted only a few times. V gene TRDV1 combines with J gene TRDJ1; D unclear. The CDR3 contains 15 residues. Germline CDR1 reads TSWWSYY; CDR2 reads QGS. V dropped 8 bases and J dropped 2 bases, with 18 bases sitting between them. Written as DNA, the CDR3 is TGTGCTCTTCGGCCCCTCGCGACCGAAACCGATAAACTCATCTTT. Translation gives CALRPLATETDKLIF.

The chain has TRDV1 and TRDJ1, with D possibly called TRDD2 or TRDD3 (9 bases each). The ends were cut back, 4 bases at V and 0 bases at J, with 39 bases in the middle. The CDR3 spans 24 residues. CDR1 is TSWWSYY and CDR2 is QGS in the germline V gene. This CDR3 is CALGVPISFLRRLGDGSYTDKLIF. CDR3 bases: TGTGCTCTTGGGGTTCCTATTTCCTTCCTACGTAGGCTGGGGGATGGTTCGTACACCGATAAACTCATCTTT.

This clone was seen many times. This chain uses TRDV3 with TRDJ4; D perhaps matches TRDD2 (7 bases). Germline loops: CDR1 TVYSNPD, CDR2 GDNSRS (reference sequence). CDR3 length: 19 amino acids. V lost 5 bases to trimming and J lost 0 bases, with 34 bases between them. The CDR3 nucleotides read TGTGCCCCCCAGGTGACTTTCCTACGAAGGGGGACAAAGGCCAGACCCCTGATCTTT. Translating it yields CAPQVTFLRRGTKARPLIF.

J is TRDJ1 and V is TRDV1; 13 bases are a match to TRDD3. The CDR3 contains 21 residues. With V trimmed by 4 bases and J by 0 bases, 17 bases remained unmatched. Germline-derived CDR1 and CDR2 are TSWWSYY and QGS. This CDR3 reads CALGVRATGGYGVPYTDKLIF. CDR3 bases: TGTGCTCTTGGGGTACGGGCGACTGGGGGATACGGCGTGCCGTACACCGATAAACTCATCTTT.